The rows below give T cell receptor beta chains drawn from one sample of a study of early T cells in non-severe SARS-CoV-2 infection. TCRdb used MiXCR to reprocess the 5' RACE reads, holding one entry per CDR3 protein. The sample includes about 97,000 distinct CDR3 sequences, approximately 11% seen only once; the top ten take roughly 5%. Specimen: whole blood, collected at baseline. The receptors were gathered from an adult who was a healthcare worker with PCR-confirmed SARS-CoV-2 infection or an uninfected control (not recorded which). The CDR3 runs from the conserved cysteine through the conserved F or W. Each record gives: D gene, J gene, V gene, clone size, CDR3 protein, CDR3 DNA. The D gene is left open where the match is weak. Expanded clones are given a class, and other clones once, few, many or no size at all.

TRBD1	TRBJ1-5	TRBV27	.	CASSFDRGGQPQHF	TGTGCCAGCAGTTTTGACAGGGGGGGACAGCCCCAGCATTTT
TRBD1	TRBJ2-2	TRBV11-3	.	CASSSTGPTGELFF	TGTGCCAGCAGCTCGACAGGGCCAACCGGGGAGCTGTTTTTT
TRBD2	TRBJ2-1	TRBV6-6	many	CASSHPSGGTPYNEQFF	TGTGCCAGCAGCCACCCTAGCGGGGGCACTCCGTACAATGAGCAGTTCTTC
.	TRBJ1-4	TRBV2	.	CASSLPGDEKLFF	TGTGCCAGCAGTCTCCCCGGCGATGAAAAACTGTTTTTT
.	TRBJ2-7	TRBV10-3	.	CAISESNNEQYF	TGTGCCATCAGTGAGTCTAATAACGAGCAGTACTTC
.	TRBJ2-1	TRBV12-3/TRBV12-4	many	CASSLSGGLSQFF	TGTGCCAGCAGTTTATCGGGGGGCCTGTCGCAGTTCTTC
TRBD2	TRBJ2-1	TRBV18	few	CASSQSGRINNEQFF	TGTGCCAGCTCACAGAGCGGGAGAATTAACAATGAGCAGTTCTTC
TRBD2	TRBJ2-2	TRBV6-5	many	CASSYSASGQNTGELFF	TGTGCCAGCAGTTACTCCGCTAGCGGGCAGAACACCGGGGAGCTGTTTTTT
.	TRBJ2-1	TRBV10-3	many	CAISVKDDEQFF	TGTGCCATCAGTGTCAAGGACGATGAGCAGTTCTTC
.	TRBJ1-1	TRBV19	few	CASSIGPRGRTEAFF	TGTGCCAGTAGTATTGGCCCGCGGGGACGGACTGAAGCTTTCTTT
TRBD1	TRBJ2-3	TRBV11-2	many	CASSLDLPAGGWGDTQYF	TGTGCCAGCAGCTTAGATCTGCCGGCAGGGGGCTGGGGAGATACGCAGTATTTT
.	TRBJ1-6	TRBV6-5	many	CASSYSVGRWGDRPTSPLHF	TGTGCCAGCAGTTACTCGGTCGGTCGTTGGGGAGACAGGCCCACCTCACCCCTCCACTTT
.	TRBJ2-7	TRBV30	many	CAWSVRFLEPHEQYF	TGTGCCTGGAGTGTACGTTTCCTAGAACCGCACGAGCAGTACTTC
TRBD1	TRBJ1-2	TRBV7-2	few	CASSLAGQGYGYTF	TGTGCCAGCAGCTTAGCGGGACAGGGATATGGCTACACCTTC
TRBD2	TRBJ2-1	TRBV11-2	.	CASGLHSSGRAFSVDNEQFF	TGTGCCAGCGGCCTACACTCCAGCGGGAGGGCCTTTTCCGTGGACAATGAGCAGTTCTTC
.	TRBJ2-1	TRBV29-1	.	CSVGRRSSYNEQFF	TGCAGCGTTGGTAGAAGAAGCTCCTACAATGAGCAGTTCTTC